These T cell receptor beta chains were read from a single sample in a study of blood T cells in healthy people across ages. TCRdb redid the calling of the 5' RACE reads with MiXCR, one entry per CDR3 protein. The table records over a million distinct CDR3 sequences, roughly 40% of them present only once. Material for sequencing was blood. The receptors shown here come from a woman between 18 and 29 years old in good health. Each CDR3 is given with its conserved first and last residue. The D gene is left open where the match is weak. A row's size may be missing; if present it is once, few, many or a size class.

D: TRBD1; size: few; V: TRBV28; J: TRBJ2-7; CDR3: CASRSLEPGQGSYEQYF; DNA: TGTGCCAGCAGGTCCCTTGAGCCCGGACAGGGTTCCTACGAGCAGTACTTC
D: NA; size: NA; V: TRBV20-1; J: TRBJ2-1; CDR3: CSSFQGGFNEQFF; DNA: TGCAGTTCCTTTCAGGGGGGCTTCAATGAGCAGTTCTTC
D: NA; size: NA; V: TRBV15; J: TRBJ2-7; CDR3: CATSRDLASPYEQYF; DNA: TGTGCCACCAGCAGAGATCTGGCCAGCCCCTACGAGCAGTACTTC
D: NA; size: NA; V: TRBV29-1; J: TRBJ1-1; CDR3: CSVSGMNTEAFF; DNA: TGCAGCGTTAGCGGCATGAACACTGAAGCTTTCTTT
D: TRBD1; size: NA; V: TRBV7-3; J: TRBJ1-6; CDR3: CASSSAGTGLHSPLHF; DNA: TGTGCCAGCAGCTCGGCAGGGACAGGTCTCCATTCACCCCTCCACTTT
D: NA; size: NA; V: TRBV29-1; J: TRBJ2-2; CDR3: CSVETGSNTGELFF; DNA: TGCAGCGTTGAAACAGGGTCAAACACCGGGGAGCTGTTTTTT
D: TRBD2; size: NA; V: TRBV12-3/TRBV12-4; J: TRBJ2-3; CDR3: CASSLGLAGGGRTDTQYF; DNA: TGTGCCAGCAGTTTAGGTCTAGCGGGGGGTGGGCGGACAGATACGCAGTATTTT
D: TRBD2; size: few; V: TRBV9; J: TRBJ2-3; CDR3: CASSVSGLAGLGDTQYF; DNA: TGTGCCAGCAGCGTATCAGGACTAGCGGGGCTCGGGGATACGCAGTATTTT
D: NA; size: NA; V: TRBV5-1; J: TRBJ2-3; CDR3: CASSFGGASGTDTQYF; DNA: TGCGCCAGCAGCTTCGGGGGAGCCTCGGGCACAGATACGCAGTATTTT
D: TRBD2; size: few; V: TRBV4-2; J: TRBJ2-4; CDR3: CASSSSGPLNIQYF; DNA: TGTGCCAGCAGCTCTAGCGGGCCGTTAAACATTCAGTACTTC
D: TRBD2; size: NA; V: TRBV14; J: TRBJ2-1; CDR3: CASSQILAGGYNEQFF; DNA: TGTGCCAGCAGCCAAATACTAGCGGGGGGATACAATGAGCAGTTCTTC
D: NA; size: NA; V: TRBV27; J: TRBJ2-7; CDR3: CASSFPPGRVIYGQYF; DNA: TGTGCCAGCAGTTTCCCCCCGGGAAGGGTTATCTACGGGCAGTACTTC
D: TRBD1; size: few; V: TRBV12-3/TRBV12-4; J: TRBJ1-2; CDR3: CASSLTRGAANYGYTF; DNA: TGTGCCAGCAGTTTAACCAGGGGGGCCGCTAACTATGGCTACACCTTC
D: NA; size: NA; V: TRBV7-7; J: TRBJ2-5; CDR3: CASSPGWRRAFQETQYF; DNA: TGTGCCAGCAGCCCCGGGTGGCGGAGGGCCTTCCAAGAGACCCAGTACTTC
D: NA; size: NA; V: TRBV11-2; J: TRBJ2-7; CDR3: CASTPDPGTPYEQYF; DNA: TGTGCCAGCACCCCAGACCCTGGGACACCTTACGAGCAGTACTTC
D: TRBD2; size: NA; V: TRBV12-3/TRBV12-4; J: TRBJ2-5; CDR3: CASRTSGPSQETQYF; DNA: TGTGCCAGCCGGACTAGCGGGCCTTCTCAAGAGACCCAGTACTTC
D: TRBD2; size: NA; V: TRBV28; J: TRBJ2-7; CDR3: CASRTGGTSSYNEQYF; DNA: TGTGCCAGCAGGACCGGAGGGACTAGCAGCTACAATGAGCAGTACTTC
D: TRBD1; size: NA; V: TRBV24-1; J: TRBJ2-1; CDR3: CATSDPGQGNNEQFF; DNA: TGTGCCACCAGTGATCCGGGACAGGGAAACAATGAGCAGTTCTTC
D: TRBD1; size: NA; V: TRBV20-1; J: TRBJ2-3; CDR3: CSASDRVTYTDTQYF; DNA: TGCAGTGCGAGTGACAGGGTAACCTACACAGATACGCAGTATTTT
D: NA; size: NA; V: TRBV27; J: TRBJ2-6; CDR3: CASSLAQANALTF; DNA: TGTGCCAGCAGTTTAGCGCAGGCCAACGCCCTGACTTTC
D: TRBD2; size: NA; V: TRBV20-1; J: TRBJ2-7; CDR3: CSAGRTSHDEQYF; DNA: TGCAGTGCTGGTAGGACTAGTCACGACGAGCAGTACTTC
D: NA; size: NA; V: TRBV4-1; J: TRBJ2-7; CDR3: CASSQDTERSYEQYF; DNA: TGCGCCAGCAGCCAAGATACCGAGAGGTCCTACGAGCAGTACTTC
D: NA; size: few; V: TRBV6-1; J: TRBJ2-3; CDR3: CASSEGRQGSDTQYF; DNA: TGTGCCAGCAGTGAAGGGAGGCAGGGCTCAGATACGCAGTATTTT
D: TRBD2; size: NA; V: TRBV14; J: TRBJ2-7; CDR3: CASRSQTSANYEQYF; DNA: TGTGCCAGCAGGTCACAGACTAGCGCCAACTACGAGCAGTACTTC
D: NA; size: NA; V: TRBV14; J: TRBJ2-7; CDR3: CASSPPSRGPLEQYF; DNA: TGTGCCAGCAGCCCACCCAGCAGGGGTCCTCTCGAGCAGTACTTC
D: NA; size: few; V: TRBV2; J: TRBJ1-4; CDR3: CASSVPATNEKLFF; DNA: TGTGCCAGCAGTGTACCAGCAACTAATGAAAAACTGTTTTTT
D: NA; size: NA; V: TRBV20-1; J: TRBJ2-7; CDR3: CSARGSGGAALYEQYF; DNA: TGCAGTGCTAGAGGATCCGGGGGCGCTGCACTCTACGAGCAGTACTTC
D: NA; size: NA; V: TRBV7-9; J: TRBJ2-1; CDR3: CASSPTGTSYNEQFF; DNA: TGTGCCAGCAGCCCAACTGGAACCTCCTACAATGAGCAGTTCTTC
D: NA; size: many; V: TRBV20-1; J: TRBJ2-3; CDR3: CSAHEIFSGDTQYF; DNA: TGCAGTGCCCACGAGATTTTTAGCGGAGATACGCAGTATTTT
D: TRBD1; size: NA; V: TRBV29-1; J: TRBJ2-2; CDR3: CSVEGTVNTGELFF; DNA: TGCAGCGTTGAGGGGACAGTGAACACCGGGGAGCTGTTTTTT
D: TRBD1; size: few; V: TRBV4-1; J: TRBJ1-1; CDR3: CASSQDVGQGGKAFF; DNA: TGCGCCAGCAGCCAAGATGTAGGGCAGGGGGGCAAAGCTTTCTTT
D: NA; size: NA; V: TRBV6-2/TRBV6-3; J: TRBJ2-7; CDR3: CASSDDRGGLGGEQYF; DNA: TGTGCCAGCAGTGACGACCGAGGGGGGTTAGGAGGCGAGCAGTACTTC
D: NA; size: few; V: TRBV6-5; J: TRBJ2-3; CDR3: CASGSGTQYF; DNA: TGTGCCAGCGGCTCTGGTACGCAGTATTTT
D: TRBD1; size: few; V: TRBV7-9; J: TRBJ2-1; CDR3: CASNRDSRYNEQFF; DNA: TGTGCCAGCAACCGGGACAGTCGCTACAATGAGCAGTTCTTC
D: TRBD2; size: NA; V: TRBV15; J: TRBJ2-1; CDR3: CATRLAGGQQFF; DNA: TGTGCCACCCGGCTAGCGGGAGGACAGCAGTTCTTC
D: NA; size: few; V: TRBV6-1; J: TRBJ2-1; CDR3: CASSDRVGANEQFF; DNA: TGTGCCAGCAGTGACAGGGTAGGGGCCAATGAGCAGTTCTTC
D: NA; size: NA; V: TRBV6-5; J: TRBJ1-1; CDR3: CASSYRPETMNTEAFF; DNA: TGTGCCAGCAGCTACCGCCCCGAAACCATGAACACTGAAGCTTTCTTT
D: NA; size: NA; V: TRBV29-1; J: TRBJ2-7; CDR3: CSVVPGVPYEQYF; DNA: TGCAGCGTCGTACCGGGAGTACCCTACGAGCAGTACTTC
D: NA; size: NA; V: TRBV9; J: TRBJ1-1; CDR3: CASSETPNTEAFF; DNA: TGTGCCAGCAGCGAGACACCGAACACTGAAGCTTTCTTT
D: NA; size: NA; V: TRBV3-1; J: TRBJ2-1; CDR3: CASSQGDSAYNEQFF; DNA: TGTGCCAGCAGCCAAGGGGATTCCGCCTACAATGAGCAGTTCTTC
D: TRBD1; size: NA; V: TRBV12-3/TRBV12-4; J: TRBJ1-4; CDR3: CASSGTGGREKLFF; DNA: TGTGCCAGCAGTGGGACAGGGGGCAGAGAAAAACTGTTTTTT
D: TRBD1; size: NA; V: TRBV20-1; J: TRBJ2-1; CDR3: CSGGGPTEQFF; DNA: TGCAGTGGAGGGGGCCCTACGGAGCAGTTCTTC
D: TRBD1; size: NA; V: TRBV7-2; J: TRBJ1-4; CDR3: CASRGTGTGPFYNEKLFF; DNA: TGTGCCAGTAGGGGGACCGGGACAGGGCCGTTCTACAATGAAAAACTGTTTTTT
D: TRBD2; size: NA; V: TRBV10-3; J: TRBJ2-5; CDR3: CAISDSGGIGETQYF; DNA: TGTGCCATCAGTGATAGCGGGGGGATTGGAGAGACCCAGTACTTC
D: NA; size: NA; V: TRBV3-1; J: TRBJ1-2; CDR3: CANSRRSSYGYTF; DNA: TGTGCCAACAGCCGAAGGTCAAGCTATGGCTACACCTTC
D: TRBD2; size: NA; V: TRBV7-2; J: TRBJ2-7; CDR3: CASRGPGLAGGEQYF; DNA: TGTGCCAGTCGGGGCCCGGGACTAGCGGGAGGCGAGCAGTACTTC
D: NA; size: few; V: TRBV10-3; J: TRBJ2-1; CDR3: CAISNEGNEQFF; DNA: TGTGCCATCTCCAACGAGGGTAATGAGCAGTTCTTC
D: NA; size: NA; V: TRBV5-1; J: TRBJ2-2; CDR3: CASSRDISVTGELFF; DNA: TGCGCCAGCAGCCGGGATATTTCGGTCACCGGGGAGCTGTTTTTT
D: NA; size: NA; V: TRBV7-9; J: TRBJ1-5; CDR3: CASSLSGAEGNQPQHF; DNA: TGTGCCAGCAGCTTAAGTGGTGCGGAAGGCAATCAGCCCCAGCATTTT
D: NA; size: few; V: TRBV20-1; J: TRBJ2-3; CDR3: CSAYLGAGDTQYF; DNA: TGCAGTGCTTATCTGGGGGCGGGAGATACGCAGTATTTT
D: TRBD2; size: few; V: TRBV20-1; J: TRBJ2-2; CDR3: CSARGASGRNTGELFF; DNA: TGCAGTGCTAGAGGGGCTAGCGGGCGGAACACCGGGGAGCTGTTTTTT
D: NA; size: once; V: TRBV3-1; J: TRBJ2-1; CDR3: CASSLPWGDNEQFF; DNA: TGTGCCAGCAGCTTGCCTTGGGGAGACAATGAGCAGTTCTTC